A selection of T cell receptor beta chains follows, all from one sample in a study of shared clonotypes between healthy human individuals. The data were produced by immunoSEQ multiplex PCR, yet TCRdb's version contains in-frame clones alone and is incomplete. The data contain hundreds of thousands of clones, about 74% of them seen just once; the ten biggest clones take up less than 2%. The sequenced sample consisted of memory CD4+ T cells sorted from blood. The receptors shown here come from a woman aged 30 to 39 in good health. CDR3s include the opening cysteine and the closing phenylalanine or tryptophan. The D gene is left open where the match is weak. The size field is filled for only some rows; it gives once, few, many or a size class.

J: TRBJ1-2
size: NA
V: TRBV7-9
D: TRBD1
DNA: TGTGCCAGCAGCTTCGGCCCGGGACAGGACTATGGCTACACCTTC
CDR3: CASSFGPGQDYGYTF

J: TRBJ2-3
size: NA
V: TRBV7-8
D: TRBD2
DNA: TGTGCCAGCAGCTTGAACAGGAAACCGGGACTAGCGGGAGAAAGGGATACGCAGTATTTT
CDR3: CASSLNRKPGLAGERDTQYF

J: TRBJ2-7
size: NA
V: TRBV28
D: NA
DNA: TGTGCCAGCAGTCGAGGAGGCTCCTACGATGAGCAGTACTTC
CDR3: CASSRGGSYDEQYF

J: TRBJ2-1
size: NA
V: TRBV28
D: NA
DNA: TGTGCCAGCAGTGATCCTCTAGTGGGGACGGTTCGCGGTGAGCAGTTCTTC
CDR3: CASSDPLVGTVRGEQFF

J: TRBJ2-2
size: NA
V: TRBV7-9
D: NA
DNA: TGTGCCAGCAGCGCCACCGATGGGGGTGGTCGGGAGCTGTTTTTT
CDR3: CASSATDGGGRELFF

J: TRBJ1-5
size: NA
V: TRBV28
D: NA
DNA: TGTGCCAGCAGCGGCAGGGACGCCGGCAATCAGCCCCAGCATTTT
CDR3: CASSGRDAGNQPQHF

J: TRBJ2-2
size: once
V: TRBV4-1
D: TRBD2
DNA: TGCGCCAGCAGCCAGACCCCACTAGCGGGAGGAATCACCGGGGAGCTGTTTTTT
CDR3: CASSQTPLAGGITGELFF

J: TRBJ2-3
size: once
V: TRBV5-1
D: TRBD2
DNA: TGCGCCAGCACAAGCGGGATAACAGATACGCAGTATTTT
CDR3: CASTSGITDTQYF

J: TRBJ2-7
size: NA
V: TRBV6-5
D: TRBD1
DNA: TGTGCCAGCAGTTCCTCCGGGACAGGGTCGCGCGAGCAGTACTTC
CDR3: CASSSSGTGSREQYF

J: TRBJ2-5
size: NA
V: TRBV29-1
D: NA
DNA: TGCAGCGTTGGAACGGAGACCCAGTACTTC
CDR3: CSVGTETQYF

J: TRBJ2-6
size: NA
V: TRBV7-2
D: NA
DNA: TGTGCCAGCAGCTTAGTCCGGGTTGGGGCCAACGTCCTGACTTTC
CDR3: CASSLVRVGANVLTF

J: TRBJ2-2
size: NA
V: TRBV21-1
D: NA
DNA: TGTGCCATCAGAAGGACAGAGAACACCGGGGAGCTGTTTTTT
CDR3: CAIRRTENTGELFF

J: TRBJ2-7
size: NA
V: TRBV6-7
D: TRBD2
DNA: TGTGCCAGCAGTTACTCGAATCGGACTAGCGGGAGCTACGAGCAGTACTTC
CDR3: CASSYSNRTSGSYEQYF

J: TRBJ2-2
size: NA
V: TRBV11-1
D: NA
DNA: TGTGCCAGCAGCTTGCGATATGCCGGGGAGCTGTTTTTT
CDR3: CASSLRYAGELFF

J: TRBJ2-7
size: NA
V: TRBV5-1
D: TRBD1
DNA: TGCGCCAGCAGCTTGACCGGACAGGTGAGCTCCTACGAGCAGTACTTC
CDR3: CASSLTGQVSSYEQYF

J: TRBJ1-4
size: many
V: TRBV5-1
D: NA
DNA: TGCGCCAGCAGCTTGGCCAGAGGCGGCGGGAATGAAAAACTGTTTTTT
CDR3: CASSLARGGGNEKLFF

J: TRBJ2-1
size: NA
V: TRBV27
D: NA
DNA: TGTGCCAGCAGTTTAAGGTCCCTGCAGGGCGGATACAATGAGCAGTTCTTC
CDR3: CASSLRSLQGGYNEQFF

J: TRBJ2-2
size: NA
V: TRBV27
D: TRBD2
DNA: TGTGCCAGCAGTTTCCGGACTAGCGGGAGAAGGGGGACCGGGGAGCTGTTTTTT
CDR3: CASSFRTSGRRGTGELFF

J: TRBJ2-2
size: few
V: TRBV7-9
D: NA
DNA: TGTGCCAGCAGCTTAGCGACCGCGGGCACCGGGGAGCTGTTTTTT
CDR3: CASSLATAGTGELFF

J: TRBJ1-2
size: NA
V: TRBV6-5
D: NA
DNA: TGTGCCACCCAGGGTTTCAGTGCCTATGGCTACACCTTC
CDR3: CATQGFSAYGYTF

J: TRBJ2-7
size: NA
V: TRBV7-3
D: NA
DNA: TGTGCCAGCAGCTTAAGGGCAGGGAACGGGTACGAGCAGTACTTC
CDR3: CASSLRAGNGYEQYF

J: TRBJ1-3
size: NA
V: TRBV10-1
D: NA
DNA: TGCGCCAGCAGTCTTAGCTCTGGAAACACCATATATTTT
CDR3: CASSLSSGNTIYF